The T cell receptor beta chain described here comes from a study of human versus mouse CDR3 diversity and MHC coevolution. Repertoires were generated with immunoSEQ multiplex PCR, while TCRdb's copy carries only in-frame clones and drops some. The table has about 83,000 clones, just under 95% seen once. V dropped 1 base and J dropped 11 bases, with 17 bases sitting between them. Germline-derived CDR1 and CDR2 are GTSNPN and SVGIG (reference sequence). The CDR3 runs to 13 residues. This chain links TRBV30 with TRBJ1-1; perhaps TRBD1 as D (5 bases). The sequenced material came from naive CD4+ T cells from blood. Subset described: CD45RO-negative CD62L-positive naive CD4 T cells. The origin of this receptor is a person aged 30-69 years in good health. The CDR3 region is CAWSAFQPQGAFF. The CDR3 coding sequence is TGTGCCTGGAGTGCCTTCCAGCCGCAGGGCGCTTTCTTT.